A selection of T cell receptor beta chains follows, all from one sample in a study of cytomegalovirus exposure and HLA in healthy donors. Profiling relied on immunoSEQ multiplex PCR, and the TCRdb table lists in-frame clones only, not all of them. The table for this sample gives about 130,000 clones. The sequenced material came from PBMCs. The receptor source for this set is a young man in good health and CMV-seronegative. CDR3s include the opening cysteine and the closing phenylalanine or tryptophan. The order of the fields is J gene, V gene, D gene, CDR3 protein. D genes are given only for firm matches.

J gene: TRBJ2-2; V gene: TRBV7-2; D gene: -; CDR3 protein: CASSLTGGSPTGELFF
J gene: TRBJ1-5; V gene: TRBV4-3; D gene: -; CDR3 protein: CASSLGGRQPQHF
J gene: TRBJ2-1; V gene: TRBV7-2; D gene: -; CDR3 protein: CASSLARQGVSLVGEQFF
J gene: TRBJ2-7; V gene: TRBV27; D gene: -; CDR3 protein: CAEGLLGQYF
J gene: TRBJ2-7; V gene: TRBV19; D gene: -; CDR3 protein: CASSIGGQDYEQYF
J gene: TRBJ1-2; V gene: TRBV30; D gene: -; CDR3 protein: CAWHRQVLTNYGYTF
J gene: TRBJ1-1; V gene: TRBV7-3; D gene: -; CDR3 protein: CASSLRSHTEAFF
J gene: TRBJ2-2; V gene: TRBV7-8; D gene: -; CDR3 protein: CASSATGFNGELFF
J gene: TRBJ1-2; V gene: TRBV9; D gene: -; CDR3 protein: CASSVDPGDLYGYTF
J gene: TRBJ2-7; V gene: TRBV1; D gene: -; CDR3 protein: CTSSQDRTSGRVPYEQYF
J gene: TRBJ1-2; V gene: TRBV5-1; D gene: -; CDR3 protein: CASSLEGVNGYTF
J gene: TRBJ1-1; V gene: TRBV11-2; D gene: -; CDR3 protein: CASSLVTGVENTEAFF
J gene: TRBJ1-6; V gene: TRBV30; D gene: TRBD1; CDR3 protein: CAWDGTGGGSLHF
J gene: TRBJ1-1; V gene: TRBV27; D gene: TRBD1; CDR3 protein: CASSGAGGHTEAFF
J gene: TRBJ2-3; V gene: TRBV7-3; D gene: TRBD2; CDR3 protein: CASSAGGPDTQYF
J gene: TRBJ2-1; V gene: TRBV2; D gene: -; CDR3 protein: CASQVAVAYNEQFF
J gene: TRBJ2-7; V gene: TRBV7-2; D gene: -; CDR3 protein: CASSPLMAEQYF
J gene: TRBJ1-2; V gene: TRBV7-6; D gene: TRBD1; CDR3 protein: CASSPSQGAYGYTF
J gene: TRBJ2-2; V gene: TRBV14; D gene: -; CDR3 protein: CASSQARATGELFF
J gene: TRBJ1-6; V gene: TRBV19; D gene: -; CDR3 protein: CASSYRGYDSPLHF
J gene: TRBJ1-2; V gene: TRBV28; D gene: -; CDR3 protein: CASSLSRTAPGYTF
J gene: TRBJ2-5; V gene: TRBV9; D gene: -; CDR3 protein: CASSRQGNQETQYF
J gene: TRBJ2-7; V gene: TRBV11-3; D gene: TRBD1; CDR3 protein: CASSSRTGLGEQYF
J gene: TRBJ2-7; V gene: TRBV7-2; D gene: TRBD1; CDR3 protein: CASSSGADRGLEQYF
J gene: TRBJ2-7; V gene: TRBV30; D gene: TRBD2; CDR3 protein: CAWTGGGSPYEQYF
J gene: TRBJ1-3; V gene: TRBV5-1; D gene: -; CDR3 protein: CASSLEPTSSGNTIYF
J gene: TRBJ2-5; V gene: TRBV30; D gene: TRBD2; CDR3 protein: CAWASWRGGRKTQYF
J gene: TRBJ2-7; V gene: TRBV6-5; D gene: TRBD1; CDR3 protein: CASRRQGGMNEQYF
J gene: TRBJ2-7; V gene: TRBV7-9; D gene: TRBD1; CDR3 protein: CASSPRTGGFYEQYF
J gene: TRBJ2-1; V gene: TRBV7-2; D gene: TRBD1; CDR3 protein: CASSASGPGQGATSPVF
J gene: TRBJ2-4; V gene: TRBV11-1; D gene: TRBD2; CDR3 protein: CASSSGLAGGPENIQYF
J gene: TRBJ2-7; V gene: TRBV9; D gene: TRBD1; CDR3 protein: CASSIGTGAYEQYF
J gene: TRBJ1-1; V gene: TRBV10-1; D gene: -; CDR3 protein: CASSEPERATITEAFF
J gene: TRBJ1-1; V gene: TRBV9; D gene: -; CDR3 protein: CASSPQGPEAFF
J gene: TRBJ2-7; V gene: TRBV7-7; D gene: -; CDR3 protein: CASSPTPGEHEQYF
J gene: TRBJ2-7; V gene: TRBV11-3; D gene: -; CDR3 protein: CASSLSRSGTYEQYF
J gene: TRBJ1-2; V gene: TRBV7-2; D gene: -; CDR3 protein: CASSSDNNYGYTF
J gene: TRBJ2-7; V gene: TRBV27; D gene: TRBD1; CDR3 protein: CASSPTGGPYYEQYF
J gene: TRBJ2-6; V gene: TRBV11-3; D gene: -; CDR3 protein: CASSLRVPSSGANVLTF
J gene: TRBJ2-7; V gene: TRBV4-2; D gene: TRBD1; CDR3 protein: CASSQGPGQGSYEQYF
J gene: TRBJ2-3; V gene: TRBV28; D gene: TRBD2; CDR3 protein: CASLLAGSTDTQYF
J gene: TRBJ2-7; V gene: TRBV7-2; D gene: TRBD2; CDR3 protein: CASSLTVNLAVSYEQYF
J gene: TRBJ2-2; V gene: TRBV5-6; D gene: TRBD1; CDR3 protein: CASSLVGDRVAGELFF
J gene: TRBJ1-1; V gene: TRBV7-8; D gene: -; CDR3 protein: CASSLASRGTEAFF
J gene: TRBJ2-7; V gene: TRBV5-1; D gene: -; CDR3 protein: CASSWGISYEQYF
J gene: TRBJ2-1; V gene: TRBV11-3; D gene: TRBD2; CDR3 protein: CASSVGSAGGGNEQFF
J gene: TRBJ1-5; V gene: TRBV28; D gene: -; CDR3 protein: CASSLNIMGNQPQHF
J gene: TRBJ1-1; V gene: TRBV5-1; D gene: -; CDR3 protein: CASSLAPGGMDAEAFF
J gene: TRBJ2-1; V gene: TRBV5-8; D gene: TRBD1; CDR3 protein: CASSGAGQVYNEQFF
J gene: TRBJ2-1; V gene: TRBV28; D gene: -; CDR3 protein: CATMRGAGVHEQFF
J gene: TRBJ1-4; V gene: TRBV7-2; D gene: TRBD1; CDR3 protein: CASSHRQGAEGEKLFF
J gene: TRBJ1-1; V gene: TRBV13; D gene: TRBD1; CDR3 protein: CASSFRDRGRGTEAFF
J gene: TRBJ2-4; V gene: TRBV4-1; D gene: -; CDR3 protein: CASSQVSQDTNIQYF
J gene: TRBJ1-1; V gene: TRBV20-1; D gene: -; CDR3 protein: CSARELEAFF
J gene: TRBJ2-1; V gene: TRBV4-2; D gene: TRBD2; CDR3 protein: CASSQFTSGMTYNEQFF